This T cell receptor (beta chain) emerged from a study of T cell responses to AZD1222 COVID-19 vaccine. Sequencing used immunoSEQ multiplex PCR; TCRdb keeps in-frame clones, though not all of them. The sample holds more than 75,000 clones, approximately 83% seen once. As concerns this clone: Its matching antigen is unknown.

Second-dose groups at about 4 or about 12 weeks were pooled. J gave up 0 bases and V 7 bases, and 5 bases lay outside the gene matches. This CDR3 is 14 amino acids long. Germline V gene sequence: CDR1 MNHNY, CDR2 SVGAGI (reference sequence). Study outcomes and limitations: Among the donors, most were white British and more were female, and clonal diversity was possibly underestimated. An increase in Spike-specific TCR breadth and depth was observed after two AZD1222 doses.

This specimen was peripheral blood, taken 28 days after the second AZD1222 dose. This TCR was sampled from an adult who received the AZD1222 COVID-19 vaccine. V usage is TRBV6-6 and J usage is TRBJ1-1; 7 bases align to TRBD1. The CDR3 DNA reads as TGTGCCAGCACACAACAGGGGATGAACACTGAAGCTTTCTTT. This gives the protein CASTQQGMNTEAFF.